Below, one T cell receptor beta chain is given with its context. This table comes from immunoSEQ multiplex PCR, and its TCRdb copy is limited to in-frame clones, with some not included. The sample has fewer than 3 million clones; 85% to 95% are singletons. The entry originates in a study of shared clonotypes between healthy human individuals. Trimming took 3 bases from V and 4 from J, leaving 16 bases between them. Looked up from germline, CDR1 is MDHEN and CDR2 is SYDVKM. This CDR3 region has 16 residues. This receptor was obtained from a man aged 18 to 30 in good health. Some clones in this sample may be carry-over from other donors' samples. The V and J genes are TRBV28 and TRBJ1-3; D may be TRBD1 (5 bases). Sequenced material: naive CD4+ T cells from PBMCs. As to subset: CD45RA+ positively selected. CDR3 protein: CASSLRVGARGNTIYF. The CDR3 nucleotides read TGTGCCAGCAGTTTGAGGGTCGGGGCTCGGGGAAACACCATATATTTT.